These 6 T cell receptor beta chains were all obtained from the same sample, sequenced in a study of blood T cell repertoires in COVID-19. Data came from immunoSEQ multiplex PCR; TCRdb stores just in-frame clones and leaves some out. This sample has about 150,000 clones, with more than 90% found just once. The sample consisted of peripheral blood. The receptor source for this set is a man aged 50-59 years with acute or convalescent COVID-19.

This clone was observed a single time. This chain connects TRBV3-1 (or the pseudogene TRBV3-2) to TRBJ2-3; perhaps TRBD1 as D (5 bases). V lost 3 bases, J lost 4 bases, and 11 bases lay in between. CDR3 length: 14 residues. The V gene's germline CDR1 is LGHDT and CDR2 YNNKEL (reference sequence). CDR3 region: CASSQNIGADTQYF. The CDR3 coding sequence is TGTGCCAGCAGCCAGAACATAGGGGCAGATACGCAGTATTTT.

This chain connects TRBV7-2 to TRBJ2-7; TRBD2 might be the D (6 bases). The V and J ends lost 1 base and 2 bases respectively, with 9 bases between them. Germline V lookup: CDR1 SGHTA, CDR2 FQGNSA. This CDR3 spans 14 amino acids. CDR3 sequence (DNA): TGTGCCAGCAGCTTAGGGCCGGGGGCCTACGAGCAGTACTTC. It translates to CASSLGPGAYEQYF. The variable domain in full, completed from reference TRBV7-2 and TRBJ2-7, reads GAGVSQSPSNKVTEKGKDVELRCDPISGHTALYWYRQSLGQGLEFLIYFQGNSAPDKSGLPSDRFSAERTGGSVSTLTIQRTQQEDSAVYLCASSLGPGAYEQYFGPGTRLTVT.

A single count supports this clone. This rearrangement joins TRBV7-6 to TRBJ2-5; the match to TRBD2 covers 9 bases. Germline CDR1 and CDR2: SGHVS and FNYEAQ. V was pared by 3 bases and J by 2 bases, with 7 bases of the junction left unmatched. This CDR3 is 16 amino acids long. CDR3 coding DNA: TGTGCCAGCAGCTTCGAGGGACTAGCAAGACAAGAGACCCAGTACTTC. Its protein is CASSFEGLARQETQYF.

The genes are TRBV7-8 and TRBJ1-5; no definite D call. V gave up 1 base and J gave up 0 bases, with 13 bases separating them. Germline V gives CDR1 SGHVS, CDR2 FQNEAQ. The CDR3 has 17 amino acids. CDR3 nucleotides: TGTGCCAGCAGCTTAGTGCAGGTACCTTATAGCAATCAGCCCCAGCATTTT. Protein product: CASSLVQVPYSNQPQHF.

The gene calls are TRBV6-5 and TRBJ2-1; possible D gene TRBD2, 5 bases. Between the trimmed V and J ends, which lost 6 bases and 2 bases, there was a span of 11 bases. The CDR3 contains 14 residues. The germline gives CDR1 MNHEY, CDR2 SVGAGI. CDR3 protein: CASSQRRTYNEQFF. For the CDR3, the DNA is TGTGCCAGCAGCCAGCGGCGGACCTACAATGAGCAGTTCTTC.

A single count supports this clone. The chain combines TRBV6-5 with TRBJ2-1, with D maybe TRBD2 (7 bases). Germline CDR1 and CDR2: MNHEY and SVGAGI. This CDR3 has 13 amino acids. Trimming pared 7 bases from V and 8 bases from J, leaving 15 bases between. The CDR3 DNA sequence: TGTGCCAGCAAAAGAGGCGGGGGCCATGAGCAGTTCTTC. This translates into CASKRGGGHEQFF.